The rows below give T cell receptor beta chains drawn from one sample of a study of cytomegalovirus exposure and HLA in healthy donors. Profiling relied on immunoSEQ multiplex PCR, and the TCRdb table lists in-frame clones only, not all of them. The top ten hold roughly 8% of the sample, which has about 110,000 clones, around 73% seen once. Sequences were obtained from PBMCs. These receptor sequences come from a man aged 25 to 40 in good health and CMV-seronegative. Each CDR3 is given with its conserved first and last residue.

v_call cdr3_aa
TRBV10-2 CASGTSGGAGDTQYF
TRBV15 CATSSQGDRETQYF
TRBV4-1 CASSQPGTGDVSETQYF
TRBV6-5 CASGGQTYEQYF
TRBV13 CASSTGTISSDTQYF
TRBV15 CATSRRVPPYNEQFF
TRBV28 CASSSTGTTGNTIYF
TRBV7-2 CASSLAIGQYYEQYF
TRBV7-9 CSSSTEPGQGAWDTEAFF
TRBV6-5 CASSYQGSSNYGYTF
TRBV28 CASSSRGRGYNEQFF
TRBV5-4 CASSYEGAANEKLFF
TRBV2 CASLPLWDRGSTDTQYF
TRBV5-1 CASRAGQGYGYTF
TRBV10-3 CAISANRGDTSNQPQHF
TRBV2 CASRARVSNSPLHF
TRBV2 CASPRGYNEQFF
TRBV18 CASSLGQGYEQYF
TRBV28 CASSRNRVREQYF